The 16 T cell receptor beta chains below all came from one sample that was sequenced in a study of OX40 agonist ivuxolimab in advanced cancers. Assay: immunoSEQ multiplex PCR; the TCRdb copy retains only in-frame clones and omits some. In the table there are roughly 60,000 clones, approximately 91% of which are singletons. Sequenced material: CD4+ or CD8+ T cells sorted from blood, taken in a trial of the OX40 agonist ivuxolimab. The receptors were sampled from an adult with an advanced solid tumor such as melanoma, head and neck, liver or kidney cancer.

This sequence joins TRBV28 and TRBJ2-2; perhaps TRBD2 as D (6 bases). CDR1 is MDHEN and CDR2 is SYDVKM in the germline V gene. The V end lost 5 bases, the J end lost 5 bases, and 15 bases lay between the germline ends. CDR3 size: 15 residues. The DNA of the CDR3 is TGTGCCAGCAGTACCCGACTAGTGGGGACCGGGGAGCTGTTTTTT. Translating it yields CASSTRLVGTGELFF. The entire variable domain, with the rest obtained from reference TRBV28 and TRBJ2-2, is as follows: DVKVTQSSRYLVKRTGEKVFLECVQDMDHENMFWYRQDPGLGLRLIYFSYDVKMKEKGDIPEGYSVSREKKERFSLILESASTNQTSMYLCASSTRLVGTGELFFGEGSRLTVL.

V gene TRBV19 combines with J gene TRBJ1-1; D is possibly TRBD1 (6 bases). Trimming shortened V by 3 bases and J by 1 base, and 12 bases separated the two germline ends. Germline V gene lookup returns CDR1 LNHDA and CDR2 SQIVND (reference sequence). This CDR3 is built from 15 residues. The CDR3 region has the DNA TGTGCCAGTAGTATCCAGGGGTTTGGGAACACTGAAGCTTTCTTT. Translation gives CASSIQGFGNTEAFF.

The chain employs TRBV2 and TRBJ1-4; D unclear. Trimming removed 3 bases from V and 4 bases from J, with 6 bases in between. CDR1 and CDR2 from the germline V gene are SNHLY and FYNNEI. There are 13 residues in the CDR3. CDR3 sequence: CASSEGNNEKLFF. The CDR3 DNA is TGTGCCAGCAGTGAGGGGAATAATGAAAAACTGTTTTTT.

The chain recombines TRBV10-3 with TRBJ1-5; D is undetermined. V shed 2 bases and J shed 6 bases, with 5 bases lying between them. The CDR3 totals 12 residues. Germline CDR1 ENHRY, CDR2 SYGVKD. The CDR3 nucleotides are TGTGCCATCAGTGAGGGAAGTCAGCCCCAGCATTTT. Protein product: CAISEGSQPQHF.

The chain links TRBV18 to TRBJ2-7; 7 bases match TRBD1. V was pared by 3 bases and J by 1 base, with 6 bases of the junction left unmatched. This CDR3 has 15 amino acids. The V gene's germline CDR1 is KGHSH and CDR2 LQKENI. CDR3 sequence (DNA): TGTGCCAGCTCACCCCGGGACAGCGTTTCCTACGAGCAGTACTTC. It translates to CASSPRDSVSYEQYF.

The chain couples TRBV7-8 to TRBJ1-4; a weak D match, TRBD1 (5 bases). Looked up from germline, CDR1 is SGHVS and CDR2 is FQNEAQ. Trimming cost V 6 bases and J 9 bases, with 17 bases left between them. This CDR3 is 14 amino acids long. CDR3 nucleotides: TGTGCCAGCAGTTTGGGGACCTCCGGCCAAAAACTGTTTTTT. This encodes CASSLGTSGQKLFF.

This chain links TRBV7-2 with TRBJ2-5; D not certain. V lost 7 bases to trimming and J lost 2 bases, with 17 bases between them. Germline CDR1 and CDR2: SGHTA and FQGNSA. There are 15 residues in the CDR3. Here the CDR3 reads CASTRGPGPQETQYF. The CDR3 region has the DNA TGTGCCAGCACCCGAGGACCGGGCCCTCAAGAGACCCAGTACTTC. Together with reference TRBV7-2 and TRBJ2-5, the CDR3 gives the full variable domain: GAGVSQSPSNKVTEKGKDVELRCDPISGHTALYWYRQSLGQGLEFLIYFQGNSAPDKSGLPSDRFSAERTGGSVSTLTIQRTQQEDSAVYLCASTRGPGPQETQYFGPGTRLLVL.

This chain joins TRBV18 and TRBJ1-2; 7 bases are shared with TRBD1. Per the germline V gene, CDR1 is KGHSH and CDR2 is LQKENI. This CDR3 is 14 amino acids long. Germline trimming cut 2 bases from V and 4 bases from J; bases unmatched to any gene: 4. The CDR3 nucleotides are TGTGCCAGCTCACCAGGGGGACAGAGCTATGGCTACACCTTC. Protein: CASSPGGQSYGYTF. Supplemented by reference TRBV18 and TRBJ1-2, the full variable domain reads NAGVMQNPRHLVRRRGQEARLRCSPMKGHSHVYWYRQLPEEGLKFMVYLQKENIIDESGMPKERFSAEFPKEGPSILRIQQVVRGDSAAYFCASSPGGQSYGYTFGSGTRLTVV.

This clone was recorded only once. The chain couples TRBV19 to TRBJ2-1; tentatively, D is TRBD1 or TRBD2 (5 bases each). This CDR3 is built from 15 residues. Trimming cost V 3 bases and J 4 bases, with 13 bases left between them. Germline V gene sequence: CDR1 LNHDA, CDR2 SQIVND (reference sequence). In DNA form, the CDR3 reads TGTGCCAGTAGTATGTTGTATGGGGGATACAATGAGCAGTTCTTC. It codes for CASSMLYGGYNEQFF.

The chain uses TRBV7-9 and TRBJ2-7; D not certain. The V end lost 8 bases, the J end lost 0 bases, and 11 bases lay between the germline ends. The CDR3 covers 13 residues. CDR1 is SEHNR, CDR2 FQNEAQ, per germline (reference sequence). The CDR3 loop is CASGSLSSYEQYF. The DNA of the CDR3 is TGTGCCAGCGGATCTCTGAGCTCCTACGAGCAGTACTTC. The full variable domain, completed using reference TRBV7-9 and TRBJ2-7, is DTGVSQNPRHKITKRGQNVTFRCDPISEHNRLYWYRQTLGQGPEFLTYFQNEAQLEKSRLLSDRFSAERPKGSFSTLEIQRTEQGDSAMYLCASGSLSSYEQYFGPGTRLTVT.

The chain combines TRBV28 with TRBJ1-5; D not certain. The CDR3 has 12 residues. From germline, CDR1 is MDHEN and CDR2 SYDVKM. V lost 4 bases and J 9 bases, leaving 10 bases between the germline ends. The CDR3 here is CASSYYPGPQHF. In DNA form, the CDR3 reads TGTGCCAGCAGTTACTATCCGGGGCCCCAGCATTTT.

The rearrangement joins TRBV19 to TRBJ2-4; a possible D gene is TRBD2 (6 bases). V was clipped by 5 bases and J by 2 bases, with 7 bases between them. The length of the CDR3 is 13 residues. Germline CDR1 is LNHDA and CDR2 is SQIVND (reference sequence). CDR3 sequence reads: CASSAGPKNIQYF. The CDR3 bases are TGTGCCAGTAGTGCGGGACCCAAAAACATTCAGTACTTC.

The chain joins TRBV7-8 to TRBJ2-5, with 8 bases matching TRBD2. The CDR3 extends over 14 amino acids. Germline V gives CDR1 SGHVS, CDR2 FQNEAQ. After removal of 1 base from V and 8 bases from J, the junction contained 6 bases not matched to a gene. CDR3 protein: CASSLVTSANTQYF. In DNA form, the CDR3 reads TGTGCCAGCAGCTTAGTGACTAGCGCAAACACCCAGTACTTC.

V usage is TRBV15 and J usage is TRBJ2-7; D possibly corresponds to TRBD1 (5 bases). V lost 0 bases to trimming and J lost 3 bases, with 9 bases between them. Per germline, CDR1 LNHNV and CDR2 YYDKDF (reference sequence). The CDR3 loop spans 14 amino acids. As DNA, the CDR3 is TGTGCCACCAGCAGAGATAGGGGTTTCTACGAGCAGTACTTC. This codes for CATSRDRGFYEQYF.

CDR3 loop: CATSLGGGSNQPQHF. As DNA, the CDR3 is TGTGCCACCAGCCTAGGGGGGGGGAGCAATCAGCCCCAGCATTTT. This chain links TRBV15 with TRBJ1-5; TRBD1 might be the D (6 bases). V was pared by 5 bases and J by 1 base, with 12 bases between. The V gene's germline CDR1 is LNHNV and CDR2 YYDKDF (reference sequence). The CDR3 runs 15 residues.

The table lists this clone with a count of one. The rearrangement links TRBV14 to TRBJ1-3, with 7 bases matching TRBD1. Germline V gene lookup returns CDR1 SGHDN and CDR2 FVKESK. V dropped 4 bases and J dropped 4; count of bases not matched to a gene: 7. The CDR3 runs to 15 residues. CDR3 loop: CASSLQGFAGNTIYF. In DNA form, the CDR3 reads TGTGCCAGCAGCCTACAGGGGTTTGCCGGAAACACCATATATTTT.